Listed here are 20 T cell receptor beta chains from one sample, sequenced in a study of CD8 T cells in Susac syndrome. The RNA input was about 0.45 to 1 ug, and it was reverse transcribed with random hexamers. TCRdb used MiXCR to reprocess the immunoSEQ multiplex PCR reads, holding one entry per CDR3 protein. The sample has 170,000 or so distinct CDR3 sequences; roughly 95% are singletons. Input material: CD4+ T cells from PBMCs. These receptors came from a human donor with Susac syndrome.

This chain uses TRBV5-6 with TRBJ2-1, with D uncertain. With 4 bases removed from V and 10 bases from J, the gap between germline ends came to 12 bases. Germline V gives CDR1 SGHDT, CDR2 YYEEEE. The CDR3 is 12 residues long. The CDR3 sequence: CASSDARYEQFF. Here the CDR3 DNA reads TGTGCCAGCAGCGACGCGCGGTACGAGCAGTTCTTC. Full variable domain (outside the CDR3, taken from reference TRBV5-6 and TRBJ2-1): DAGVTQSPTHLIKTRGQQVTLRCSPKSGHDTVSWYQQALGQGPQFIFQYYEEEERQRGNFPDRFSGHQFPNYSSELNVNALLLGDSALYLCASSDARYEQFFGPGTRLTVL.

The chain links TRBV20-1 to TRBJ2-4, with D perhaps matching TRBD1 or TRBD2 (6 bases each). Trimming removed 3 bases at V and 7 bases at J, with 13 bases between. The germline gives CDR1 DFQATT, CDR2 SNEGSKA (reference sequence). This CDR3 has 13 amino acids. This CDR3 is CSARPGAGNIQYF. The DNA for the CDR3 is TGCAGTGCTAGGCCGGGGGCCGGGAACATTCAGTACTTC.

In its sample, this clonotype was seen once. The chain links TRBV7-2 to TRBJ1-2, with a weak D call TRBD1 (5 bases). CDR3 length: 14 residues. V lost 1 base to trimming and J lost 4 bases, with 10 bases between them. Germline lookup yields CDR1 SGHTA and CDR2 FQGNSA. In DNA, the CDR3 is TGTGCCAGCAGCTTAGTCTCAGGGCCCTATGGCTACACCTTC. Encoded protein: CASSLVSGPYGYTF.

The DNA of the CDR3 is TGTGCCAGCACCCGCGGGGCCTCTCGGGACGAGCAGTACTTC. Encoded protein: CASTRGASRDEQYF. This chain uses TRBV12-3 or TRBV12-4 with TRBJ2-7; tentatively, D is TRBD2 (6 bases). The CDR3 is 14 amino acids. Trimming removed 7 bases from V and 5 bases from J, with 18 bases in between.

The sample holds one count of this clonotype. V and J are TRBV27 and TRBJ2-7; D is unresolved. Germline V gives CDR1 MNHEY, CDR2 SMNVEV (reference sequence). The ends were cut back, 8 bases at V and 6 bases at J, with 11 bases in the middle. The CDR3 is 11 amino acids. CDR3 in DNA: TGTGCCAGCGCCGACTTCTCCGAGCAGTACTTC. This gives the protein CASADFSEQYF.

The rearrangement joins TRBV28 to TRBJ2-5; 9 bases are a match to TRBD2. The germline V gene encodes CDR1 MDHEN and CDR2 SYDVKM. The CDR3 contains 16 residues. Trimming took 0 bases from V and 4 from J; bases not matched to a gene: 6. CDR3 sequence reads: CASSLWAGGPSETQYF. DNA for the CDR3: TGTGCCAGCAGTTTATGGGCGGGAGGGCCCTCAGAGACCCAGTACTTC.

This clonotype was observed once. This sequence joins TRBV4-1 and TRBJ1-1; no clear D. Trimming cost V 1 base and J 0 bases, with 9 bases left between them. The CDR3 has 15 residues. From germline, CDR1 is MGHRA and CDR2 YSYEKL. CDR3 coding DNA: TGCGCCAGCAGCCAAGGACAACTCATGAACACTGAAGCTTTCTTT. Translated: CASSQGQLMNTEAFF.

In its sample, this clonotype was seen once. This chain joins TRBV5-1 and TRBJ2-5; 12 nucleotides align to TRBD2. Germline trimming cut 0 bases from V and 0 bases from J; bases unmatched to any gene: 6. The CDR3 consists of 18 residues. In germline, CDR1 is SGHRS, CDR2 YFSETQ. The CDR3: CASSLASGGARYQETQYF. CDR3 DNA: TGCGCCAGCAGCTTGGCTAGCGGGGGGGCTAGGTACCAAGAGACCCAGTACTTC.

The chain has TRBV20-1 and TRBJ2-7; 10 nucleotides match TRBD1. Germline assignment: CDR1 DFQATT and CDR2 SNEGSKA (reference sequence). The trim removed 4 bases at V and 7 bases at J, leaving 7 bases unmatched. This CDR3 has 13 residues. DNA of the CDR3: TGCAGTGCTACTGAGACAGGGGGCCGGGAGCAGTACTTC. This codes for CSATETGGREQYF.

This sequence joins TRBV29-1 and TRBJ2-1; D is possibly TRBD2 (6 bases). This CDR3 contains 13 residues. Trimming took off 3 bases at V and 8 bases at J, with 14 bases between the two ends. The germline gives CDR1 SQVTM, CDR2 ANQGSEA. The CDR3 DNA is TGCAGCGTTGAGGTCGGGACTCCCTATGAGCAGTTCTTC. Amino acids: CSVEVGTPYEQFF.

V and J are TRBV28 and TRBJ2-7; perhaps TRBD2 as D (7 bases). Germline V gives CDR1 MDHEN, CDR2 SYDVKM. The CDR3 has 15 residues. Trimming took off 4 bases at V and 4 bases at J, with 17 bases between the two ends. The CDR3 reads CASSSGGNSRYEQYF. CDR3 DNA: TGTGCCAGCAGTTCGGGGGGCAATAGCCGGTACGAGCAGTACTTC.

The chain links TRBV20-1 to TRBJ1-5; D not certain. Germline V gives CDR1 DFQATT, CDR2 SNEGSKA (reference sequence). This CDR3 has 16 amino acids. Trimming took off 5 bases at V and 0 bases at J, with 17 bases between the two ends. The CDR3 coding sequence is TGCAGTGCTTTCCCGCGGGGTTGGGGTAGCAATCAGCCCCAGCATTTT. Protein sequence: CSAFPRGWGSNQPQHF.

The chain recombines TRBV18 with TRBJ2-5; D remains ambiguous. This CDR3 comprises 12 residues. Germline CDR1 KGHSH, CDR2 LQKENI. The ends were cut back, 2 bases at V and 3 bases at J, with 4 bases in the middle. CDR3 amino acids: CASSPTEETQYF. The CDR3 DNA reads as TGTGCCAGCTCACCAACAGAAGAGACCCAGTACTTC.

This rearrangement joins TRBV12-3 or TRBV12-4 to TRBJ2-5; 7 bases line up with TRBD2. There are 14 residues in the CDR3. The trim removed 4 bases at V and 4 bases at J, leaving 6 bases unmatched. The CDR3 bases are TGTGCCAGCAGTTCGTCGCGGGAGCTAGAGACCCAGTACTTC. It specifies CASSSSRELETQYF.

The chain combines TRBV6-2 or TRBV6-3 with TRBJ1-4; D is ambiguous. V lost 5 bases to trimming and J lost 6 bases, with 16 bases between them. This CDR3 region has 15 residues. CDR1 is MNHEY and CDR2 is SVGEGT in the germline V gene. CDR3 in amino acids: CASSHGLTRDEKLFF. The CDR3 DNA follows: TGTGCCAGCAGTCACGGACTCACGAGGGATGAAAAACTGTTTTTT.

J is TRBJ2-4 and V is TRBV15; 8 nucleotides match TRBD2. Germline V gene sequence: CDR1 LNHNV, CDR2 YYDKDF (reference sequence). The CDR3 sequence is 17 residues long. V lost 0 bases and J lost 9; bases outside the gene matches: 13. CDR3 sequence reads: CATSRDTGTSRLSIQYF. The CDR3 DNA reads as TGTGCCACCAGCAGAGATACCGGGACTAGTCGGCTAAGCATTCAGTACTTC.

This chain links TRBV3-1 with TRBJ2-5; D gene ambiguous. The V end lost 4 bases, the J end lost 5 bases, and 8 bases lay between the germline ends. CDR3 length: 12 residues. Germline-derived CDR1 and CDR2 are LGHDT and YNNKEL (reference sequence). Here the CDR3 DNA reads TGTGCCAGCAGCCGGGAATGGGAGACCCAGTACTTC. As protein: CASSREWETQYF.

V and J are TRBV30 and TRBJ2-1; D not resolved. CDR3 length: 12 residues. The germline V and J ends were trimmed by 0 bases and 6 bases, with 6 bases remaining between them. Germline V gene sequence: CDR1 GTSNPN, CDR2 SVGIG (reference sequence). This CDR3 reads CAWSVTGNEQFF. DNA for the CDR3: TGTGCCTGGAGTGTGACCGGCAATGAGCAGTTCTTC.

The CDR3 DNA sequence: TGCAGCGGAAACAGACTGGGGAACACTGAAGCTTTCTTT. Amino acids: CSGNRLGNTEAFF. The rearrangement uses TRBV29-1 and TRBJ1-1; D gene unclear. The CDR3 has 13 amino acids. In germline, CDR1 is SQVTM, CDR2 ANQGSEA. V lost 7 bases and J 1 base, leaving 13 bases between the germline ends.

The J gene is TRBJ2-5, the V gene TRBV9; no definite D call. The CDR3 has 13 residues. The germline gives CDR1 SGDLS, CDR2 YYNGEE. The V gene lost 3 bases and the J gene lost 4 bases, with 10 bases spanning the gap. For the CDR3, the DNA is TGTGCCAGCAGCGCGGGCCACGGAGAGACCCAGTACTTC. This encodes CASSAGHGETQYF.